Described below is a single T cell receptor (beta chain) sequence and its context. Antigen: not known. Trimming cost V 5 bases and J 5 bases, with 15 bases left between them. Germline V gives CDR1 SNHLY, CDR2 FYNNEI. The CDR3 spans 14 residues. The sample is drawn from a study of T-cell reconstitution after alpha-beta-depleted transplantation in children. A library of TCRbeta sequences, prepared with unique molecular identifiers, was generated. Each CDR3 protein is one row after TCRdb ran MiXCR on the PCR reads. Counted here are about 980,000 distinct CDR3 sequences, roughly 29% occurring once; the ten biggest clones make up roughly 31%. Study-wide results and caveats: Reported findings indicate that, about two months after transplant, alpha-beta T cells came from several hundred expanded clones, which were derived from non-depleted graft cells. Day-60 TCRbeta diversity that was high in some patients was derived from surviving recipient T cells and thymic progenitors. Newly produced T cells mostly accounted for T-cell counts and diversity one year post-transplant.

The chain employs TRBV2 and TRBJ2-5; maybe TRBD2 (7 bases). The clonotype comes from a boy under two years old who had a stem cell transplant for SCID, so the T cells may come from the graft donor. Here the sequenced sample was PBMCs, mostly from graft donor cells, taken 360 days after TCRalphabeta/CD19-depleted stem cell transplant. The CDR3 DNA reads as TGTGCCAGCAGTTTTTGGGGGGGCCGGGAGACCCAGTACTTC. This gives the protein CASSFWGGRETQYF.